The text below deals with one TCR beta chain. The sample originates from a study of blood T cell repertoires in COVID-19. Study background: Material from acute and convalescent COVID-19 was sourced from the United States, Italy and Spain. T cells, B-cell-depleted T cells, or PBMCs provided the cDNA or gDNA that served as material.

Original handling: Amplification from reference gene primers served as the basis for estimated nucleated cell counts. The table came from immunoSEQ multiplex PCR; TCRdb's copy has only in-frame clones and leaves some out. V and J calls plus clone size are reproduced from that table; the DNA served to infer D and trimming. The repertoire has around 50,000 clones, about 88% of them found once; the top ten carry around 20%. Sample: peripheral blood. This sequence originates from a man aged 70-80 years with active COVID-19.

The CDR3 protein is CASSLTSGSHEQYF. Written as DNA, the CDR3 is TGTGCCAGCAGCTTGACTAGCGGGAGCCACGAGCAGTACTTC. This chain joins TRBV11-2 and TRBJ2-7, with 12 bases fitting TRBD2. This CDR3 is 14 amino acids long. With 3 bases clipped from V and 5 bases from J, the junction kept 2 bases outside the gene matches. Germline V lookup: CDR1 SGHAT, CDR2 FQNNGV.